The 19 T cell receptor beta chains below were found in one sample sequenced in a study of shared clonotypes between healthy human individuals. Assay: immunoSEQ multiplex PCR; the TCRdb copy retains only in-frame clones and omits some. The sample contains over a million clones, more than 60% of which appear only once. Material: memory CD4+ T cells sorted from blood. Subset given: CD45RA-negative fraction. These receptors came from a man aged 18 to 35 in good health.

The V and J genes are TRBV6-5 and TRBJ1-1, with D maybe TRBD1 (6 bases). Trimming shortened V by 2 bases and J by 5 bases, and 15 bases separated the two germline ends. CDR1 is MNHEY and CDR2 is SVGAGI in the germline V gene. This CDR3 contains 15 residues. CDR3 DNA: TGTGCCAGCAGTTACGGGAGGGGGGGTCGGACTGAAGCTTTCTTT. This encodes CASSYGRGGRTEAFF.

V and J are TRBV11-2 and TRBJ1-3; D may be TRBD1 (6 bases). Germline CDR1 SGHAT, CDR2 FQNNGV. CDR3 length equals 16 residues. The V end was cut by 1 base, the J end by 0 bases, with 10 bases between. The CDR3 sequence is CASSLGTGSSGNTIYF. DNA of the CDR3: TGTGCCAGCAGCTTAGGAACAGGGAGCTCTGGAAACACCATATATTTT.

The gene calls are TRBV28 and TRBJ2-5; TRBD1 might be the D (6 bases). Trimming shortened V by 5 bases and J by 6 bases, and 10 bases separated the two germline ends. Germline CDR1 and CDR2: MDHEN and SYDVKM. The CDR3 has 12 amino acids. CDR3 loop: CASSHQGKTQYF. The CDR3 nucleotides are TGTGCCAGCAGTCATCAGGGGAAGACCCAGTACTTC.

The chain uses TRBV6-1 and TRBJ2-3; 8 bases align to TRBD2. CDR1 MNHNS and CDR2 SASEGT come from the germline V gene. The V and J ends lost 4 bases and 2 bases, in that order; junction bases with no gene match: 14. This CDR3 region has 18 residues. CDR3: CASSGSGGVAHPTDTQYF. The CDR3 DNA is TGTGCCAGCAGTGGGTCCGGGGGGGTAGCCCATCCCACAGATACGCAGTATTTT.

The chain recombines TRBV27 with TRBJ1-6, with 9 bases fitting TRBD1. The CDR3 is 16 residues long. Germline trimming cut 3 bases from V and 10 bases from J; bases unmatched to any gene: 10. CDR1 is MNHEY and CDR2 is SMNVEV in the germline V gene (reference sequence). CDR3 DNA sequence: TGTGCCAGCAGTTTCGGGACAGGGACGGGGCTCTCACCCCTCCACTTT. Its translation: CASSFGTGTGLSPLHF.

CDR3 sequence (DNA): TGTGCCAGCAGTGAAGCTTCTGGCTTAGAGACCCAGTACTTC. This encodes CASSEASGLETQYF. The V gene is TRBV2, the J gene TRBJ2-5; D ambiguous. Trimming removed 0 bases from V and 4 bases from J, with 9 bases in between. CDR1 and CDR2 (germline): SNHLY, FYNNEI. The CDR3 length is 14 residues. Together with reference TRBV2 and TRBJ2-5, the CDR3 gives the full variable domain: EPEVTQTPSHQVTQMGQEVILRCVPISNHLYFYWYRQILGQKVEFLVSFYNNEISEKSEIFDDQFSVERPDGSNFTLKIRSTKLEDSAMYFCASSEASGLETQYFGPGTRLLVL.

The J gene is TRBJ2-7, the V gene TRBV19, with 12 bases matching TRBD2. The CDR3 has 17 residues. The V and J ends lost 3 bases and 2 bases, in that order; junction bases with no gene match: 8. Germline V gene sequence: CDR1 LNHDA, CDR2 SQIVND (reference sequence). CDR3 loop: CASSMARTSGIPYEQYF. The CDR3 DNA reads TGTGCCAGTAGTATGGCCCGGACTAGCGGGATTCCCTACGAGCAGTACTTC.

This chain uses TRBV5-1 with TRBJ1-4; TRBD1 is a possible D gene (5 bases). V gave up 3 bases and J gave up 4 bases, with 13 bases separating them. CDR3 size: 15 residues. Germline assignment: CDR1 SGHRS and CDR2 YFSETQ. CDR3: CASSSYGRDNEKLFF. The CDR3 nucleotides are TGCGCCAGCAGCTCCTACGGCAGGGATAATGAAAAACTGTTTTTT.

Only a few counts were recorded for this clone. The sample carries other DNA sequences with the same CDR3. The CDR3 coding sequence is TGCGCCAGCAGCCTACTAGCGGGGCAAGAGACCCAGTACTTC. This codes for CASSLLAGQETQYF. The V gene is TRBV5-1, the J gene TRBJ2-5, with 10 positions matching TRBD2. The CDR3 extends over 14 amino acids. After removal of 4 bases from V and 2 bases from J, the junction contained 2 bases not matched to a gene. Germline V gene lookup returns CDR1 SGHRS and CDR2 YFSETQ.

This clone was found a few times. V usage is TRBV6-6 and J usage is TRBJ2-5; 8 positions match TRBD1. The CDR3 consists of 16 residues. CDR1 and CDR2 from the germline V gene are MNHNY and SVGAGI (reference sequence). Germline trimming cut 5 bases from V and 2 bases from J; bases unmatched to any gene: 10. The CDR3 loop is CASSPWTGIGQETQYF. The DNA for the CDR3 is TGTGCCAGCAGTCCTTGGACAGGGATTGGGCAAGAGACCCAGTACTTC.

V gene TRBV5-1 combines with J gene TRBJ2-5, with a weak D call TRBD2 (6 bases). V lost 7 bases and J 5 bases, leaving 36 bases between the germline ends. This CDR3 contains 20 residues. Germline values: CDR1 SGHRS, CDR2 YFSETQ. CDR3 residues: CASPVLGAGFGAGGEETQYF. CDR3 nucleotides: TGCGCCAGCCCAGTTTTGGGTGCGGGATTCGGGGCTGGGGGAGAGGAGACCCAGTACTTC.

The rearrangement links TRBV7-9 to TRBJ2-3; perhaps TRBD1 as D (5 bases). CDR3 length: 16 amino acids. Trimming took 1 base from V and 3 from J, leaving 14 bases between them. CDR1 SEHNR and CDR2 FQNEAQ come from the germline V gene (reference sequence). The CDR3 sequence is CASSLVSPKGTDTQYF. CDR3 sequence (DNA): TGTGCCAGCAGCTTAGTTTCACCTAAGGGGACAGATACGCAGTATTTT.

V is TRBV7-9 and J is TRBJ1-3; D is uncertain. V was shortened by 5 bases and J by 7 bases, with 3 bases between the two germline ends. The germline V gene has CDR1 SEHNR and CDR2 FQNEAQ (reference sequence). The length of the CDR3 is 10 residues. The CDR3 bases are TGTGCCAGCAGCCAGAACACCATATATTTT. Encoded protein: CASSQNTIYF.

This clone has at least ten counts. This chain connects TRBV6-1 to TRBJ2-1; D may match TRBD1 or TRBD2 (6 bases each). Trimming removed 5 bases from V and 6 bases from J, with 17 bases in between. This CDR3 spans 15 amino acids. The V gene's germline CDR1 is MNHNS and CDR2 SASEGT. This chain's CDR3 is CASSKYEGGSNEQFF. CDR3 bases: TGTGCCAGCAGTAAATATGAGGGGGGAAGCAATGAGCAGTTCTTC.

Points on this clone: Other DNA sequences in this sample translate to the same CDR3. V usage is TRBV9 and J usage is TRBJ1-2, with D unresolved. V gave up 4 bases and J gave up 0 bases, with 7 bases separating them. The length of the CDR3 is 13 residues. Germline V gene data show CDR1 as SGDLS and CDR2 as YYNGEE. The CDR3 loop is CASSPGSNYGYTF. CDR3 DNA sequence: TGTGCCAGCAGCCCTGGGTCTAACTATGGCTACACCTTC.

CDR3 in amino acids: CASSIWGDKYEAFF. CDR3 nucleotide sequence: TGTGCCAGTAGTATATGGGGGGACAAGTATGAAGCTTTCTTT. The gene calls are TRBV19 and TRBJ1-1; D perhaps matches TRBD1 (6 bases). This CDR3 comprises 14 residues. Germline-derived CDR1 and CDR2 are LNHDA and SQIVND (reference sequence). V lost 2 bases and J 7 bases, leaving 14 bases between the germline ends. The full variable domain, rest sourced from reference TRBV19 and TRBJ1-1, is DGGITQSPKYLFRKEGQNVTLSCEQNLNHDAMYWYRQDPGQGLRLIYYSQIVNDFQKGDIAEGYSVSREKKESFPLTVTSAQKNPTAFYLCASSIWGDKYEAFFGQGTRLTVV.

DNA of the CDR3: TGTGCCAGCAGCCCCGGCAGGTGGAATGAGCAGTTCTTC. The encoded protein is CASSPGRWNEQFF. The V and J genes are TRBV5-6 and TRBJ2-1; D uncertain. The CDR3 extends over 13 amino acids. Looked up from germline, CDR1 is SGHDT and CDR2 is YYEEEE. Trimming stripped 4 bases from V and 7 bases from J, with 12 bases between.

This chain links TRBV6-5 with TRBJ1-1, with D possibly TRBD1 on 5 matching bases. The germline V gene encodes CDR1 MNHEY and CDR2 SVGAGI. The CDR3 runs 14 residues. The germline V and J ends were trimmed by 2 bases and 5 bases, with 12 bases remaining between them. The CDR3 loop is CASSYQGRVTEAFF. The DNA for the CDR3 is TGTGCCAGCAGTTACCAGGGAAGGGTAACTGAAGCTTTCTTT.

The J gene is TRBJ2-2, the V gene TRBV6-6, with D possibly matching TRBD2 (5 bases). The length of the CDR3 is 14 residues. Germline V CDR1 and CDR2: MNHNY, SVGAGI (reference sequence). With 6 bases removed from V and 5 bases from J, the gap between germline ends came to 13 bases. CDR3 in DNA: TGTGCCAGCAGCCTACTAGGTGGGACCGGGGAGCTGTTTTTT. Residues: CASSLLGGTGELFF.